Below, 16 T cell receptor beta chains from the same sample are listed, as sequenced in a study of human T cells and chemical hapten exposure. TCRdb called the RACE reads again in MiXCR, with one record for every CDR3 protein. The table has some 200,000 distinct CDR3 sequences, 20% to 25% seen once. Time point in this sample: patch test 1, 2 weeks after DPC sensitization. Treatment defined: therapeutic diphenylcyclopropenone sensitization with weekly scalp DPC. The sample in question was whole blood, obtained in connection with sensitization to the hapten diphenylcyclopropenone (DPC). These receptors were taken from a woman in her fifties or sixties with alopecia areata. Some clones in this sample may be carry-over from other donors' samples.

This clonotype was seen only a few times. The V gene is TRBV20-1, the J gene TRBJ1-5; weak D call: TRBD1 (6 bases). Germline CDR1 is DFQATT and CDR2 is SNEGSKA (reference sequence). This CDR3 contains 16 residues. The ends were cut back, 4 bases at V and 6 bases at J, with 22 bases in the middle. The CDR3 spells CSATVGGPPLTQPQHF. CDR3 nucleotide sequence: TGCAGTGCTACGGTCGGGGGGCCGCCCCTCACTCAGCCCCAGCATTTT.

This clonotype was detected only a few times. The rearrangement uses TRBV6-1 and TRBJ2-6; perhaps TRBD1 as D (6 bases). V dropped 5 bases and J dropped 0 bases, with 17 bases sitting between them. Germline CDR1 MNHNS, CDR2 SASEGT. The CDR3 is 18 amino acids. The CDR3, as DNA: TGTGCCAGCAGTTTCCGGGACAACCTCTTCTCTGGGGCCAACGTCCTGACTTTC. The encoded protein is CASSFRDNLFSGANVLTF.

This clonotype appeared many times. The rearrangement links TRBV27 to TRBJ2-1; no clear D gene. V lost 6 bases to trimming and J lost 9 bases, with 12 bases between them. From germline, CDR1 is MNHEY and CDR2 SMNVEV (reference sequence). CDR3 length equals 12 residues. The CDR3 DNA reads as TGTGCCAGCAGGATAGGAGTTGCTGAGCAGTTCTTC. Protein sequence: CASRIGVAEQFF.

This clonotype was counted only a few times. The CDR3: CASRGLAGGSTGELFF. The CDR3 DNA follows: TGCGCCAGCAGGGGACTAGCGGGAGGGAGCACCGGGGAGCTGTTTTTT. The genes are TRBV10-2 and TRBJ2-2; 16 bases agree with TRBD2. Trimming removed 6 bases from V and 4 bases from J; junction bases left unmatched: 2. Germline V CDR1 and CDR2: WSHSY, SAAADI. This CDR3 spans 16 amino acids.

The chain links TRBV20-1 to TRBJ2-1; 11 nucleotides align to TRBD2. The CDR3 length is 14 residues. Germline V CDR1 and CDR2: DFQATT, SNEGSKA (reference sequence). Trimming removed 6 bases from V and 9 bases from J; junction bases left unmatched: 10. CDR3 region: CSAELAGVSSEQFF. As DNA, the CDR3 is TGCAGTGCAGAACTAGCGGGAGTGAGCAGTGAGCAGTTCTTC.

This chain uses TRBV29-1 with TRBJ2-6; no clear D. This CDR3 comprises 13 residues. V shed 6 bases and J shed 2 bases, with 8 bases lying between them. Germline loops: CDR1 SQVTM, CDR2 ANQGSEA. This CDR3 reads CSVGGTGANVLTF. The CDR3, as DNA: TGCAGCGTCGGTGGCACTGGGGCCAACGTCCTGACTTTC.

This clonotype was counted only a few times. This chain links TRBV20-1 with TRBJ2-7, with 8 bases aligning to TRBD1. The germline gives CDR1 DFQATT, CDR2 SNEGSKA (reference sequence). V was pared by 5 bases and J by 2 bases, with 5 bases of the junction left unmatched. The CDR3 contains 13 residues. The chain's CDR3 is CSARDRSTYEQYF. Here the CDR3 DNA reads TGCAGTGCTCGGGACAGGTCAACCTACGAGCAGTACTTC.

This rearrangement joins TRBV2 to TRBJ2-7; 9 nucleotides match TRBD2. Trimming removed 7 bases from V and 12 bases from J; junction bases left unmatched: 16. CDR3 size: 14 residues. Germline values: CDR1 SNHLY, CDR2 FYNNEI. The CDR3 coding sequence is TGTGCCAGCACTCGAGATCGGGTAGCGGGAGACCGGTACTTC. Translation: CASTRDRVAGDRYF.

The chain has TRBV9 and TRBJ2-3; TRBD1 is a possible D gene (6 bases). The V end lost 0 bases, the J end lost 4 bases, and 9 bases lay between the germline ends. Germline V lookup: CDR1 SGDLS, CDR2 YYNGEE. The CDR3 totals 14 residues. CDR3 DNA: TGTGCCAGCAGCGTAGACAGGGTGGCAGATACGCAGTATTTT. Translation gives CASSVDRVADTQYF. The full variable domain, in which reference TRBV9 and TRBJ2-3 provide the parts outside the CDR3, is DSGVTQTPKHLITATGQRVTLRCSPRSGDLSVYWYQQSLDQGLQFLIQYYNGEERAKGNILERFSAQQFPDLHSELNLSSLELGDSALYFCASSVDRVADTQYFGPGTRLTVL.

CDR3 nucleotides: TGCAGCGTTCGACAGACATACGCCTACGAGCAGTACTTC. It encodes CSVRQTYAYEQYF. The rearrangement joins TRBV29-1 to TRBJ2-7; tentatively, D is TRBD1 (5 bases). There are 13 residues in the CDR3. Between the trimmed V and J ends, which lost 5 bases and 2 bases, there was a span of 13 bases. Germline V CDR1 and CDR2: SQVTM, ANQGSEA.

The chain links TRBV29-1 to TRBJ2-5; weak D call: TRBD1 (6 bases). Germline CDR1 and CDR2: SQVTM and ANQGSEA. This CDR3 contains 12 residues. Trimming removed 5 bases at V and 3 bases at J, with 10 bases between. The CDR3 loop reads CSVKPGEETQYF. CDR3 nucleotide sequence: TGCAGCGTTAAGCCAGGGGAAGAGACCCAGTACTTC.

This clonotype has only a few counts. The chain employs TRBV20-1 and TRBJ1-3; D is ambiguous. Trimming left V 3 bases short and J 0 bases short, with 9 bases between. CDR1 is DFQATT and CDR2 is SNEGSKA in the germline V gene (reference sequence). CDR3 length: 14 amino acids. The CDR3 DNA reads as TGCAGTGCTAGTTTGGCGGCCTCTGGAAACACCATATATTTT. Its protein product is CSASLAASGNTIYF.

This clonotype was counted at least ten times. The V gene is TRBV10-3, the J gene TRBJ1-1; possibly TRBD1 for D (5 bases). This CDR3 spans 13 amino acids. CDR1 is ENHRY, CDR2 SYGVKD, per germline. The ends were cut back, 2 bases at V and 3 bases at J, with 7 bases in the middle. In DNA, the CDR3 is TGTGCCATCAGTGAGAGGGGATACACTGAAGCTTTCTTT. Protein: CAISERGYTEAFF.

This rearrangement joins TRBV12-3 or TRBV12-4 to TRBJ1-5; 7 bases are a match to TRBD1. The ends lost 5 bases at V and 4 bases at J; junction bases unmatched: 11. The CDR3 covers 16 residues. CDR3 DNA sequence: TGTGCCAGCAGTGCTCAGGGGGGGGGCCCAAATCAGCCCCAGCATTTT. It encodes CASSAQGGGPNQPQHF.

The chain links TRBV12-3 or TRBV12-4 to TRBJ2-1; 7 bases fit TRBD1. The CDR3 has 15 amino acids. With V trimmed by 4 bases and J by 2 bases, 5 bases remained unmatched. The CDR3 here is CASSWDQGAYNEQFF. CDR3 bases: TGTGCCAGCAGTTGGGACCAGGGGGCCTACAATGAGCAGTTCTTC.

The table lists this clonotype with a few counts. The gene calls are TRBV12-3 or TRBV12-4 and TRBJ2-5, with TRBD2 matching 8 bases. This CDR3 has 15 residues. V was clipped by 6 bases and J by 3 bases; unmatched bases: 9. This CDR3 reads CASRRLARREETQYF. CDR3 sequence (DNA): TGTGCCAGCAGGAGACTAGCGAGACGGGAAGAGACCCAGTACTTC.